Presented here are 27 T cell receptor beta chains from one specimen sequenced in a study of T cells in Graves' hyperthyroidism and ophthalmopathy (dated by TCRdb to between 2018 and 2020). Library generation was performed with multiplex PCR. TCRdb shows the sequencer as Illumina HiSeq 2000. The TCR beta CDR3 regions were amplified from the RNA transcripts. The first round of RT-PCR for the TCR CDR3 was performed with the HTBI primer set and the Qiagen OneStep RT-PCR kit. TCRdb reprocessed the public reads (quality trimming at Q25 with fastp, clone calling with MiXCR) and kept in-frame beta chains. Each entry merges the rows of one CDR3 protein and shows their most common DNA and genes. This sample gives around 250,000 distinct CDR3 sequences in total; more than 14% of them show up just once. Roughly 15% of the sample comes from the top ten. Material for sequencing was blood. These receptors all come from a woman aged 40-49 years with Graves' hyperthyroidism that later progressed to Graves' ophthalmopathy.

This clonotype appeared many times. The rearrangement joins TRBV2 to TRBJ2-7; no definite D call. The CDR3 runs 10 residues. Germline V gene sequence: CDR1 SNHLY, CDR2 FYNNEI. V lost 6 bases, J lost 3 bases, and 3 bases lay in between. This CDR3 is CASRDYEQYF. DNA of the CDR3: TGTGCCAGCAGGGACTACGAGCAGTACTTC.

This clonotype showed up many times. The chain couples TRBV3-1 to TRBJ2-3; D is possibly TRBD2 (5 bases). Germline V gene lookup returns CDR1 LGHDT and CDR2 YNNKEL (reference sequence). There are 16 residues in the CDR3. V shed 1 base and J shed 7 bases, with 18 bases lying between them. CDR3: CASSQVPGVSYHTQYF. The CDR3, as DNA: TGTGCCAGCAGCCAAGTGCCCGGGGTCTCGTATCATACGCAGTATTTT.

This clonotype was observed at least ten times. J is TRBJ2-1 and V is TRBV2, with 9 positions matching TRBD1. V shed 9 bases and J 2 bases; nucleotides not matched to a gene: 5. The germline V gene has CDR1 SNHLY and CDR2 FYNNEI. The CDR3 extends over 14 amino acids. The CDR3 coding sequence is TGTGCCAGAAGGGGACAGGGTCCCTACAATGAGCAGTTCTTC. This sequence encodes CARRGQGPYNEQFF.

CDR3 sequence reads: CASSELGQGYEQYF. CDR3 nucleotide sequence: TGTGCCAGCAGTGAGCTAGGACAGGGCTACGAGCAGTACTTC. The genes are TRBV6-1 and TRBJ2-7, with TRBD1 matching 8 bases. V was pared by 3 bases and J by 3 bases, with 4 bases of the junction left unmatched. The CDR3 sequence is 14 residues long. CDR1 is MNHNS and CDR2 is SASEGT in the germline V gene.

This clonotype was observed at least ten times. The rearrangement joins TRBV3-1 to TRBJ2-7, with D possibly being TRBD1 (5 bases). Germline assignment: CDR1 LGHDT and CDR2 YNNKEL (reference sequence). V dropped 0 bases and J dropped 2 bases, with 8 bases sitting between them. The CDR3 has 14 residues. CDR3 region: CASSQEYRTYEQYF. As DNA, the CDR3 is TGTGCCAGCAGCCAAGAGTACAGGACCTACGAGCAGTACTTC.

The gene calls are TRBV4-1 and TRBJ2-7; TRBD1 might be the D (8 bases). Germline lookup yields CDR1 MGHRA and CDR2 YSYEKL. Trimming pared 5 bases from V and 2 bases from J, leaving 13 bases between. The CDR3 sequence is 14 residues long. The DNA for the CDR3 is TGCGCCAGCAGCGAACAGGGGGGGCCCTACGAGCAGTACTTC. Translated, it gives CASSEQGGPYEQYF.

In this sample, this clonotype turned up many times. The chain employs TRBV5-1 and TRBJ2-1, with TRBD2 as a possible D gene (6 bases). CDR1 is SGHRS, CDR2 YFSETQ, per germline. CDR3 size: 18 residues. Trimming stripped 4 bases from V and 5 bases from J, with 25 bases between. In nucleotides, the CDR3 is TGCGCCAGCAGCCCGGAGGGCGCCCCTAGTCCTAGTAACAATGAGCAGTTCTTC. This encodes CASSPEGAPSPSNNEQFF.

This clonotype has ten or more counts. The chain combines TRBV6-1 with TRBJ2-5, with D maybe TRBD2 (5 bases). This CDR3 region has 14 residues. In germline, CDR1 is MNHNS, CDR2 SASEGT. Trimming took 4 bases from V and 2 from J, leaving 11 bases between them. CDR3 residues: CASSVRAEQETQYF. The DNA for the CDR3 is TGTGCCAGCAGTGTACGAGCGGAGCAAGAGACCCAGTACTTC.

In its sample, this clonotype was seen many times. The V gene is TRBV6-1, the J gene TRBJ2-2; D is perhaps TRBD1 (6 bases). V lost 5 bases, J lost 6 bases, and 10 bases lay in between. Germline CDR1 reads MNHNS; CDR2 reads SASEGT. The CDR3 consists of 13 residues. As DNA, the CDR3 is TGTGCCAGCAGTACAGGGTTCTCCGGGGAGCTGTTTTTT. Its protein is CASSTGFSGELFF.

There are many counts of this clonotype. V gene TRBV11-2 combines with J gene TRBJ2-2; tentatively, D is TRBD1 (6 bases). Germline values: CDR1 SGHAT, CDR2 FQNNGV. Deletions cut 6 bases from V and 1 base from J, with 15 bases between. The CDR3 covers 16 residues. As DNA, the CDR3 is TGTGCCAGCAGGCACTGGGGGCAGAAGAACACCGGGGAGCTGTTTTTT. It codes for CASRHWGQKNTGELFF.

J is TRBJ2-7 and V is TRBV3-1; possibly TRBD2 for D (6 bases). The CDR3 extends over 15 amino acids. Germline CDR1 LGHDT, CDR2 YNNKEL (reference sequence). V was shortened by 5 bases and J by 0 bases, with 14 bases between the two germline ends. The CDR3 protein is CASSLGVAASYEQYF. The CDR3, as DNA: TGTGCCAGCAGCTTGGGGGTAGCGGCCTCCTACGAGCAGTACTTC.

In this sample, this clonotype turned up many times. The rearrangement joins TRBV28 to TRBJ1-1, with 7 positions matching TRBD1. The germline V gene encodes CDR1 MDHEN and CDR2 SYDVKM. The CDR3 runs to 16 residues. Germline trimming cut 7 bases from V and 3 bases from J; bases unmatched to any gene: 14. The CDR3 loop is CASNHLVRGPHTEAFF. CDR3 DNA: TGTGCCAGCAACCACCTAGTAAGGGGGCCCCACACTGAAGCTTTCTTT.

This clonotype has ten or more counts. Here the CDR3 DNA reads TGTGCCTGGAGTGTGGGACAAGGGGTGTACGAGCAGTACTTC. Translating it yields CAWSVGQGVYEQYF. The chain recombines TRBV30 with TRBJ2-7, with D tentatively TRBD1 (6 bases). The V end was cut by 0 bases, the J end by 4 bases, with 13 bases between. The length of the CDR3 is 14 residues. Germline V gene sequence: CDR1 GTSNPN, CDR2 SVGIG (reference sequence).

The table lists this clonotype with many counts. DNA for the CDR3: TGCGCCAGCAGCTTTCAGGGGGCTCAGGAGCAGTACTTC. This gives the protein CASSFQGAQEQYF. V gene TRBV5-1 combines with J gene TRBJ2-7; 8 bases agree with TRBD1. CDR1 and CDR2 (germline): SGHRS, YFSETQ. There are 13 residues in the CDR3. V was pared by 2 bases and J by 7 bases, with 5 bases of the junction left unmatched.

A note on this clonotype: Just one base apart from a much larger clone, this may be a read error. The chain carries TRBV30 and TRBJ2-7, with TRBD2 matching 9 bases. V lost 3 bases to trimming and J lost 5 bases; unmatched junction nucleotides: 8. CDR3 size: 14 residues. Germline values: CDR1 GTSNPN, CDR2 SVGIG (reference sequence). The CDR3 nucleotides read TGTGCCTGGAGCCTAATGCGGGGGGGCCACGAGCAGTACTTC. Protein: CAWSLMRGGHEQYF.

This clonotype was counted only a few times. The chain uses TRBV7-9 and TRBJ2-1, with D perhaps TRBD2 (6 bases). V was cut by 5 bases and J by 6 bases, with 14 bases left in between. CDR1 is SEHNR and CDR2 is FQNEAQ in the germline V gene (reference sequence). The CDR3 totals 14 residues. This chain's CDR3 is CASSLDYRCNEQFF. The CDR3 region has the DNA TGTGCCAGCAGCCTGGACTACCGCTGCAATGAGCAGTTCTTC. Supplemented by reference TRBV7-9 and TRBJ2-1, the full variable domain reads DTGVSQNPRHKITKRGQNVTFRCDPISEHNRLYWYRQTLGQGPEFLTYFQNEAQLEKSRLLSDRFSAERPKGSFSTLEIQRTEQGDSAMYLCASSLDYRCNEQFFGPGTRLTVL.

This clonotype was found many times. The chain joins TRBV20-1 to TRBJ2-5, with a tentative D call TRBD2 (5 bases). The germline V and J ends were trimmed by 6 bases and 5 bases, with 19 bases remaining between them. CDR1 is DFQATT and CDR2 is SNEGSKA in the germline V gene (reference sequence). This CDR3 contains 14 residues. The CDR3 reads CSADYQLGSETQYF. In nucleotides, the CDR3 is TGCAGTGCCGACTACCAACTAGGATCTGAGACCCAGTACTTC.

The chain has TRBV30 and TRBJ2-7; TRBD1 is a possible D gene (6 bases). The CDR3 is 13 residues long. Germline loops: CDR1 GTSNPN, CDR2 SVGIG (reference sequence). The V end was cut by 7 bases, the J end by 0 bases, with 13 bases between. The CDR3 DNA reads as TGTGCCTTCCAAAGGGGGTTCTCCTACGAGCAGTACTTC. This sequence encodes CAFQRGFSYEQYF.

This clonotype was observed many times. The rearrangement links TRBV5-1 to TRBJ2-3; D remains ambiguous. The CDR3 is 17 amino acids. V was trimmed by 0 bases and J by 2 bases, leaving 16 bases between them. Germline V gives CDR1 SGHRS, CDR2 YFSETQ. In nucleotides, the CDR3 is TGCGCCAGCAGCTTGGCCTGGGGTACCTGGACCACAGATACGCAGTATTTT. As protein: CASSLAWGTWTTDTQYF.

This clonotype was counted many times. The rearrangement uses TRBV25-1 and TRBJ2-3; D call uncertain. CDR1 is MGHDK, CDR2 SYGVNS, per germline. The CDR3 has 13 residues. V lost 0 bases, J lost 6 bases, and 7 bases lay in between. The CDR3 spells CASSEYMEDTQYF. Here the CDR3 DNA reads TGTGCCAGCAGTGAATATATGGAGGATACGCAGTATTTT. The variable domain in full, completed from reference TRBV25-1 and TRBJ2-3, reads EADIYQTPRYLVIGTGKKITLECSQTMGHDKMYWYQQDPGMELHLIHYSYGVNSTEKGDLSSESTVSRIRTEHFPLTLESARPSHTSQYLCASSEYMEDTQYFGPGTRLTVL.

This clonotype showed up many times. The CDR3 loop reads CASRERSGSYNEQFF. In DNA, the CDR3 is TGTGCCAGCAGGGAGCGGTCTGGCTCCTACAATGAGCAGTTCTTC. The V and J genes are TRBV2 and TRBJ2-1; possibly TRBD2 for D (5 bases). The CDR3 has 15 residues. The ends were cut back, 6 bases at V and 0 bases at J, with 12 bases in the middle. Germline assignment: CDR1 SNHLY and CDR2 FYNNEI.

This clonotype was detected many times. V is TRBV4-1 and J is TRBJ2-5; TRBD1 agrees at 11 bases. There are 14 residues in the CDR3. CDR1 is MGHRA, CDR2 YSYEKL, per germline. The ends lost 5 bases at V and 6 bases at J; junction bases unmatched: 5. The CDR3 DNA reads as TGCGCCAGCAGCATGGGACAGGGGGTTAAGACCCAGTACTTC. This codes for CASSMGQGVKTQYF.

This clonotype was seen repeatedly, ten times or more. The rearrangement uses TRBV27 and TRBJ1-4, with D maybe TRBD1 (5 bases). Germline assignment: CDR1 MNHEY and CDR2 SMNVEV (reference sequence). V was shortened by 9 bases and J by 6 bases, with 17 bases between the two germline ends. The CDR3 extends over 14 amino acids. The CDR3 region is CASKFQGTDEKLFF. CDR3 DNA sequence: TGTGCCAGTAAATTCCAGGGTACGGATGAAAAACTGTTTTTT.

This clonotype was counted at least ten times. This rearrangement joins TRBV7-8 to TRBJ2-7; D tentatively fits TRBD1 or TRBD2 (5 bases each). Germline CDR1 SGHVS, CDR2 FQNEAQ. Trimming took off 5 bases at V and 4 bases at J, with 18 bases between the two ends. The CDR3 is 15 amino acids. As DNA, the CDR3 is TGTGCCAGCAGCCCACGCCGGCAGGGAGCATACGAGCAGTACTTC. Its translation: CASSPRRQGAYEQYF.

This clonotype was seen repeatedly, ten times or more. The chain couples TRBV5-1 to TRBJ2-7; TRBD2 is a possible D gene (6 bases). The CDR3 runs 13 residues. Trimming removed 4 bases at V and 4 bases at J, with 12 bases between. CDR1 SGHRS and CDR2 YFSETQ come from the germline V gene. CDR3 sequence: CASSDQDYYEQYF. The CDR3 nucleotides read TGCGCCAGCAGCGACCAGGACTATTACGAGCAGTACTTC.

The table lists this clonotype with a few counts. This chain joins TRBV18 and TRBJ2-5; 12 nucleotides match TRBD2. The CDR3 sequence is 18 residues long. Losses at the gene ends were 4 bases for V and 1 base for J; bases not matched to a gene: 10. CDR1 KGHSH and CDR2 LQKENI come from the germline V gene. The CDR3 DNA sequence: TGTGCCAGCTCACGGCCAATTCGACTAGCGGGAGTCCAAGAGACCCAGTACTTC. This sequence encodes CASSRPIRLAGVQETQYF.

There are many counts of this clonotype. The CDR3 region is CAIRDGVGTEAFF. The CDR3 nucleotides are TGTGCCATCAGAGACGGGGTTGGGACTGAAGCTTTCTTT. This sequence joins TRBV10-3 and TRBJ1-1; D call uncertain. The germline V gene has CDR1 ENHRY and CDR2 SYGVKD. V was shortened by 6 bases and J by 5 bases, with 13 bases between the two germline ends. The CDR3 is 13 amino acids.